The rows below give T cell receptor beta chains drawn from one sample of a study of OX40 agonist ivuxolimab in advanced cancers. The assay was immunoSEQ multiplex PCR, and TCRdb's table has in-frame clones only and misses some. Here the sample spans tens of thousands of clones, over 75% being singletons. The specimen was CD4+ or CD8+ T cells sorted from blood, collected in a trial of the OX40 agonist ivuxolimab. Receptors were obtained from an adult with an advanced solid tumor such as melanoma, head and neck, liver or kidney cancer. Each CDR3 is given with its conserved first and last residue. The D gene is left open where the match is weak. Clone size is not always given. Where it is, it says once, few, many or a class for expanded clones.

j_call: TRBJ2-1; v_call: TRBV21-1; clone_size: once; d_call: -; cdr3_aa: CASSKGGAEQFF; cdr3_nt: TGTGCCAGCAGCAAAGGGGGGGCTGAGCAGTTCTTC
j_call: TRBJ2-3; v_call: TRBV6-5; clone_size: -; d_call: TRBD1; cdr3_aa: CASSSGTVAADTQYF; cdr3_nt: TGTGCCAGCAGTTCGGGGACAGTGGCGGCAGATACGCAGTATTTT
j_call: TRBJ1-2; v_call: TRBV15; clone_size: -; d_call: -; cdr3_aa: CATSRSPTSSGGYGYTF; cdr3_nt: TGTGCCACCAGCAGATCCCCGACCTCGTCTGGTGGCTATGGCTACACCTTC
j_call: TRBJ2-6; v_call: TRBV6-1; clone_size: -; d_call: -; cdr3_aa: CASSEKPSSGANVLTF; cdr3_nt: TGTGCCAGCAGTGAAAAACCCTCGTCTGGGGCCAACGTCCTGACTTTC
j_call: TRBJ2-7; v_call: TRBV28; clone_size: -; d_call: -; cdr3_aa: CASSPPGFYEQYF; cdr3_nt: TGTGCCAGCAGTCCCCCAGGGTTCTACGAGCAGTACTTC
j_call: TRBJ2-1; v_call: TRBV28; clone_size: -; d_call: TRBD2; cdr3_aa: CARSVGGGGNEQFF; cdr3_nt: TGTGCCCGCAGTGTAGGCGGGGGGGGGAATGAGCAGTTCTTC
j_call: TRBJ2-1; v_call: TRBV2; clone_size: -; d_call: -; cdr3_aa: CASSELVLNNEQFF; cdr3_nt: TGTGCCAGCAGTGAATTGGTGTTAAACAATGAGCAGTTCTTC
j_call: TRBJ2-2; v_call: TRBV15; clone_size: once; d_call: -; cdr3_aa: CATSRGDGPNTGELFF; cdr3_nt: TGTGCCACCAGCAGAGGAGACGGCCCGAACACCGGGGAGCTGTTTTTT
j_call: TRBJ2-5; v_call: TRBV19; clone_size: -; d_call: -; cdr3_aa: CASSKGFLQETQYF; cdr3_nt: TGTGCCAGTAGTAAGGGGTTTCTCCAAGAGACCCAGTACTTC
j_call: TRBJ1-1; v_call: TRBV5-1; clone_size: -; d_call: -; cdr3_aa: CASSSGVGNTEAFF; cdr3_nt: TGCGCCAGCAGCTCGGGGGTGGGGAACACTGAAGCTTTCTTT
j_call: TRBJ2-3; v_call: TRBV5-5; clone_size: -; d_call: TRBD2; cdr3_aa: CASSLRTSGGADTQYF; cdr3_nt: TGTGCCAGCAGCTTAAGGACTAGCGGGGGGGCAGATACGCAGTATTTT
j_call: TRBJ2-3; v_call: TRBV15; clone_size: -; d_call: -; cdr3_aa: CATSKGGVTDTQYF; cdr3_nt: TGTGCCACCAGCAAGGGGGGGGTTACGGATACGCAGTATTTT
j_call: TRBJ1-1; v_call: TRBV6-6; clone_size: -; d_call: TRBD1; cdr3_aa: CASRTQGARTEAFF; cdr3_nt: TGTGCCAGCAGAACACAGGGGGCGCGGACTGAAGCTTTCTTT
j_call: TRBJ2-7; v_call: TRBV7-9; clone_size: -; d_call: TRBD1; cdr3_aa: CASSPLGQTTYEQYF; cdr3_nt: TGTGCCAGCAGCCCCCTGGGACAGACCACCTACGAGCAGTACTTC
j_call: TRBJ2-6; v_call: TRBV19; clone_size: -; d_call: -; cdr3_aa: CASNNRLGANVLTF; cdr3_nt: TGTGCCAGTAATAACAGGTTAGGTGCCAACGTCCTGACTTTC
j_call: TRBJ2-6; v_call: TRBV6-5; clone_size: -; d_call: -; cdr3_aa: CASSLGSSGANVLTF; cdr3_nt: TGTGCCAGCAGCCTAGGGAGCTCTGGGGCCAACGTCCTGACTTTC
j_call: TRBJ2-7; v_call: TRBV10-3; clone_size: -; d_call: -; cdr3_aa: CAITGTETYEQYF; cdr3_nt: TGTGCCATCACCGGGACTGAAACCTACGAGCAGTACTTC
j_call: TRBJ1-3; v_call: TRBV4-1; clone_size: -; d_call: -; cdr3_aa: CASSLSTGSGNTIYF; cdr3_nt: TGCGCCAGCAGCCTATCGACAGGCTCTGGAAACACCATATATTTT
j_call: TRBJ2-2; v_call: TRBV5-1; clone_size: -; d_call: TRBD1; cdr3_aa: CASSLTGGTGELFF; cdr3_nt: TGCGCCAGCAGCTTGACAGGGGGGACCGGGGAGCTGTTTTTT
j_call: TRBJ1-1; v_call: TRBV19; clone_size: -; d_call: -; cdr3_aa: CASSSYGANTEAFF; cdr3_nt: TGTGCCAGTAGTTCCTACGGGGCCAACACTGAAGCTTTCTTT
j_call: TRBJ2-7; v_call: TRBV9; clone_size: -; d_call: TRBD2; cdr3_aa: CASSPRTGFGAGGSYEQYF; cdr3_nt: TGTGCCAGCAGCCCACGCACCGGATTCGGAGCGGGGGGCTCCTACGAGCAGTACTTC
j_call: TRBJ2-1; v_call: TRBV21-1; clone_size: -; d_call: -; cdr3_aa: CASSKLTSGNYNEQFF; cdr3_nt: TGTGCCAGCAGCAAATTGACTAGCGGAAACTACAATGAGCAGTTCTTC
j_call: TRBJ2-2; v_call: TRBV5-1; clone_size: -; d_call: -; cdr3_aa: CASSLVASRDGTGELFF; cdr3_nt: TGCGCCAGCAGCTTGGTCGCATCCAGGGATGGAACCGGGGAGCTGTTTTTT
j_call: TRBJ1-6; v_call: TRBV5-1; clone_size: -; d_call: TRBD1; cdr3_aa: CASSSGQGRGNSPLHF; cdr3_nt: TGCGCCAGCAGTTCAGGACAGGGAAGAGGAAATTCACCCCTCCACTTT
j_call: TRBJ2-3; v_call: TRBV19; clone_size: -; d_call: -; cdr3_aa: CASGNSRTGTDTQYF; cdr3_nt: TGTGCCAGTGGTAACTCCAGGACGGGCACAGATACGCAGTATTTT
j_call: TRBJ2-3; v_call: TRBV2; clone_size: -; d_call: TRBD2; cdr3_aa: CASRSTGTRLDTQYF; cdr3_nt: TGTGCCAGCAGATCAACCGGGACTAGACTAGATACGCAGTATTTT
j_call: TRBJ2-2; v_call: TRBV6-5; clone_size: -; d_call: TRBD1; cdr3_aa: CASRTGGNTGELFF; cdr3_nt: TGTGCCAGCAGGACAGGGGGCAACACCGGGGAGCTGTTTTTT
j_call: TRBJ1-1; v_call: TRBV6-4; clone_size: -; d_call: TRBD1; cdr3_aa: CASSPDRVGGWTEAFF; cdr3_nt: TGTGCCAGCAGCCCAGACAGGGTTGGGGGGTGGACTGAAGCTTTCTTT
j_call: TRBJ1-2; v_call: TRBV6-6; clone_size: -; d_call: TRBD1; cdr3_aa: CASSNKGQNYGYTF; cdr3_nt: TGTGCCAGCAGCAATAAGGGACAGAACTATGGCTACACCTTC
j_call: TRBJ2-7; v_call: TRBV9; clone_size: -; d_call: -; cdr3_aa: CASGDYEQYF; cdr3_nt: TGTGCCAGCGGTGACTACGAGCAGTACTTC
j_call: TRBJ1-1; v_call: TRBV19; clone_size: once; d_call: -; cdr3_aa: CASTPGLGQELNTEAFF; cdr3_nt: TGTGCCAGTACACCAGGGTTAGGGCAGGAATTGAACACTGAAGCTTTCTTT
j_call: TRBJ2-1; v_call: TRBV5-1; clone_size: once; d_call: -; cdr3_aa: CASSGTQGSFEQFF; cdr3_nt: TGCGCCAGCAGCGGAACCCAGGGATCTTTCGAGCAGTTCTTC
j_call: TRBJ2-5; v_call: TRBV7-9; clone_size: -; d_call: TRBD1; cdr3_aa: CASSFGGQPQETQYF; cdr3_nt: TGTGCCAGCAGCTTTGGGGGACAGCCCCAAGAGACCCAGTACTTC
j_call: TRBJ1-4; v_call: TRBV7-6; clone_size: -; d_call: TRBD1; cdr3_aa: CASRKTGGGEKLFF; cdr3_nt: TGTGCCAGCAGGAAAACAGGGGGCGGTGAAAAACTGTTTTTT
j_call: TRBJ1-1; v_call: TRBV5-4; clone_size: -; d_call: TRBD1; cdr3_aa: CASSARQGNMNTEAFF; cdr3_nt: TGTGCCAGCAGCGCTCGACAGGGGAACATGAACACTGAAGCTTTCTTT
j_call: TRBJ2-3; v_call: TRBV6-5; clone_size: once; d_call: -; cdr3_aa: CASKRTSTDTQYF; cdr3_nt: TGTGCCAGCAAGCGTACTAGCACAGATACGCAGTATTTT
j_call: TRBJ2-1; v_call: TRBV7-9; clone_size: -; d_call: -; cdr3_aa: CASSAYNEQFF; cdr3_nt: TGTGCCAGCAGCGCATACAATGAGCAGTTCTTC
j_call: TRBJ2-5; v_call: TRBV25-1; clone_size: -; d_call: TRBD2; cdr3_aa: CASSDPGTSGGRQETQYF; cdr3_nt: TGTGCCAGCAGTGACCCCGGGACTAGCGGGGGCCGTCAAGAGACCCAGTACTTC
j_call: TRBJ2-1; v_call: TRBV11-3; clone_size: -; d_call: TRBD1; cdr3_aa: CASSLRTGGYNEQFF; cdr3_nt: TGTGCCAGCAGCTTAAGGACAGGGGGCTACAATGAGCAGTTCTTC
j_call: TRBJ1-5; v_call: TRBV7-9; clone_size: -; d_call: -; cdr3_aa: CASSLGQGGQPQHF; cdr3_nt: TGTGCCAGCAGCTTAGGGCAGGGAGGTCAGCCCCAGCATTTT
j_call: TRBJ1-1; v_call: TRBV7-9; clone_size: -; d_call: -; cdr3_aa: CASSLGGETTEAFF; cdr3_nt: TGTGCCAGCAGCTTAGGAGGGGAGACCACTGAAGCTTTCTTT
j_call: TRBJ1-2; v_call: TRBV19; clone_size: -; d_call: TRBD1; cdr3_aa: CASSMGTDSYYGYTF; cdr3_nt: TGTGCCAGTAGTATGGGGACAGACTCCTACTATGGCTACACCTTC
j_call: TRBJ1-1; v_call: TRBV14; clone_size: -; d_call: -; cdr3_aa: CASSHMSSGNTEAFF; cdr3_nt: TGTGCCAGCAGCCACATGTCTTCTGGGAACACTGAAGCTTTCTTT
j_call: TRBJ1-1; v_call: TRBV5-4; clone_size: -; d_call: -; cdr3_aa: CASSLTLQGTEAFF; cdr3_nt: TGTGCCAGCAGCTTGACCCTCCAGGGGACTGAAGCTTTCTTT
j_call: TRBJ1-5; v_call: TRBV15; clone_size: -; d_call: -; cdr3_aa: CATSRDLAGPQHF; cdr3_nt: TGTGCCACCAGCAGAGATCTCGCGGGGCCCCAGCATTTT
j_call: TRBJ1-5; v_call: TRBV7-2; clone_size: once; d_call: -; cdr3_aa: CASSPRGQPQHF; cdr3_nt: TGTGCCAGCAGCCCCCGTGGTCAGCCCCAGCATTTT
j_call: TRBJ2-1; v_call: TRBV11-3; clone_size: -; d_call: TRBD2; cdr3_aa: CASSGAGDSYNEQFF; cdr3_nt: TGTGCCAGCAGCGGGGCGGGGGACTCCTACAATGAGCAGTTCTTC
j_call: TRBJ2-3; v_call: TRBV6-5; clone_size: -; d_call: TRBD2; cdr3_aa: CASTKPGGSDTQYF; cdr3_nt: TGTGCCAGCACAAAGCCGGGGGGTTCAGATACGCAGTATTTT
j_call: TRBJ2-2; v_call: TRBV20-1; clone_size: -; d_call: -; cdr3_aa: CSASRAGELFF; cdr3_nt: TGCAGTGCTAGTAGGGCCGGGGAGCTGTTTTTT
j_call: TRBJ2-1; v_call: TRBV6-1; clone_size: -; d_call: TRBD1; cdr3_aa: CASRGQGARYEQFF; cdr3_nt: TGTGCCAGCAGAGGGCAGGGGGCGCGGTATGAGCAGTTCTTC
j_call: TRBJ2-7; v_call: TRBV4-3; clone_size: -; d_call: TRBD2; cdr3_aa: CASSQGVGGLLGGQYF; cdr3_nt: TGCGCCAGCAGCCAAGGCGTGGGAGGGCTGTTGGGCGGACAGTACTTC
j_call: TRBJ2-1; v_call: TRBV6-6; clone_size: -; d_call: TRBD1; cdr3_aa: CASSRGQGAWNEQFF; cdr3_nt: TGTGCCAGCAGCAGAGGACAGGGGGCTTGGAATGAGCAGTTCTTC
j_call: TRBJ2-7; v_call: TRBV2; clone_size: -; d_call: TRBD2; cdr3_aa: CASSSQRLAGGLEQYF; cdr3_nt: TGTGCCAGCAGTTCCCAGCGACTAGCGGGGGGGCTCGAGCAGTACTTC